This T cell receptor (beta chain) was sequenced during a study of blood T cell repertoires in COVID-19. Study background: Samples of COVID-19 (acute and convalescent) were obtained from the United States, Italy and Spain. Sources were T cells, B-cell-depleted T cells, or PBMCs; the material itself was cDNA or gDNA.

Patients from Seattle were sampled longitudinally, starting during active infection. Authors' data handling: Amplifying reference gene primers gave estimates of nucleated cell counts. Measured with immunoSEQ multiplex PCR; TCRdb has only the in-frame clones, and not every one. D and trimming come from the DNA, and the V and J calls and clone size come from that table. In the table there are roughly 410,000 clones, about 89% of which are singletons. The CDR3 contains 16 residues. The germline V gene has CDR1 MNHEY and CDR2 SVGEGT. Trimming stripped 3 bases from V and 2 bases from J, with 11 bases between.

The chain combines TRBV6-2 or TRBV6-3 with TRBJ2-6, with D perhaps TRBD2 (6 bases). Sequenced material: peripheral blood. The TCR originated in a woman aged 40 to 50 with COVID-19, enrolled during active disease. The CDR3 protein is CASSYPGGAGANVLTF. CDR3 bases: TGTGCCAGCAGTTATCCGGGCGGGGCTGGGGCCAACGTCCTGACTTTC.